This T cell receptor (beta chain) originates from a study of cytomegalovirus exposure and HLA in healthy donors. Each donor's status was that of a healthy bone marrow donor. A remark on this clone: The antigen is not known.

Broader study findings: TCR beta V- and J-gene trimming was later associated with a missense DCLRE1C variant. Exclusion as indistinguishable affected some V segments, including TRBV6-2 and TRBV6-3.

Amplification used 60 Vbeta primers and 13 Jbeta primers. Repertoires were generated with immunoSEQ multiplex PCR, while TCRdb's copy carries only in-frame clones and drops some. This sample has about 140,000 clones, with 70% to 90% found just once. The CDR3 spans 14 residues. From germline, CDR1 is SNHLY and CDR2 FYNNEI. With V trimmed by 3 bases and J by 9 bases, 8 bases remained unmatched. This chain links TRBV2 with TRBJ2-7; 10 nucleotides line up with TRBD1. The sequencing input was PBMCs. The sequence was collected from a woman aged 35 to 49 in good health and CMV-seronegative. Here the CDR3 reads CASSETGGVLVQYF. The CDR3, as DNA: TGTGCCAGCAGTGAGACAGGGGGCGTCTTGGTGCAGTACTTC.